Detailed here is one T cell receptor beta chain. The junction departs from germline at one end; a sequencing error may be responsible. In the same sample, other DNA sequences code for this CDR3. This sample was included in a study of blood T cell repertoires in COVID-19. Turning to the study itself: The study drew acute and convalescent COVID-19 samples from the United States, Italy and Spain.

The protocol was immunoSEQ multiplex PCR, while the TCRdb copy is restricted to in-frame clones and leaves out a portion. The sample lists tens of thousands of clones; 88% were seen once. CDR3 length: 13 residues. Germline V gives CDR1 MNHEY, CDR2 SMNVEV (reference sequence). The chain uses TRBV27 and TRBJ2-7; 8 bases are a match to TRBD2. The clonotype originates from a man aged 55-75 years with active COVID-19. The sample comprised peripheral blood. CDR3 sequence reads: CASSFREGGQQYF. The CDR3 nucleotides read TGTGCCAGTAGTTTTCGGGAGGGGGGCCAGCAATACTTC.